This record covers a single T cell receptor (beta chain). The clone's antigen remains unknown. Qualities for individual bases were not recorded, and no much larger clone is one base off. Systemically healthy Caucasian individuals from Russia, 35 to 40 in total and aged about 6 to 100 years, were included as donors. Each donor gave around 9.9 milliliters of peripheral blood, collected into EDTA-treated Vacutainer tubes. Ficoll-Paque density-gradient centrifugation was used to isolate PBMCs, with at least 6.5 million per sample. Total RNA was extracted from PBMCs with Trizol reagent, with at least 6 micrograms obtained per sample. For every donor, an aliquot of PBMCs went through flow cytometry to measure the percentages of naive CD45RAhigh/CD27high T cells. The protocol used for the library was 5' RACE. Sequencing took place on an Illumina HiSeq 2500. A second PCR of about 7 to 12 cycles was run with a J-beta primer mix and a sample-barcoded 5' primer. A unique molecular identifier was introduced onto each TCR beta cDNA molecule by a template-switch 5' adaptor carrying 12 random nucleotides. At least 2.5 million CDR3-containing paired-end reads were obtained from each sample. First-strand cDNA synthesis was performed from all RNA using the Mint cDNA synthesis kit, with priming by a TRBC-specific oligonucleotide. All cDNA was treated with uracil-DNA glycosylase and then went through a first 18-cycle PCR with the universal primers M1SS and BC2_uni_R. For the original study's pipeline: For normalization, 1 million high-quality reads were randomly selected from each sample, with every read carrying a distinct molecular identifier. Reads sharing molecular identifiers were discarded rather than binned into consensus sequences. MiTCR, run with a Q25 quality threshold and the strictest error-elimination algorithm, handled CDR3 identification, clonotype clustering and error correction. A nonparametric unseen species model using Euler transformation provided a lower-bound estimate of total TCR beta diversity. The public sequencing data were trimmed at Q25 with fastp and processed into clonotypes with MiXCR by TCRdb, which kept only in-frame beta chains. Entries are consolidated by CDR3 protein sequence, retaining the most common genes and DNA. TCRdb's processing, not the authors' own work, is the source of the V and J calls. This sample has hundreds of thousands of distinct CDR3 sequences in its table, and about 52% of those were observed once. The ten largest clones add up to roughly 31% of the sample.

This record belongs to a study of blood T cells in healthy people across ages (dated by TCRdb to between 2014 and 2016). With regard to the full study: In model experiments, template switching captured about one uniquely barcoded TCR beta cDNA molecule for every two T cells. To track age-related changes in TCR beta repertoire diversity, the study relied on deep sequencing normalized with unique cDNA molecular identifiers. Four age groups were formed from the donors: young (average approximately 17 years), middle-aged (around 39), aged (about 62) and long-lived (approximately 80). To avoid experimental bias, donors of different ages were randomly spread across the sequencing lanes. For two donors (one aged 18 to 29 and one aged 80 or older), the study analyzed two additional independent replicas of 1 million unique cDNA reads from the same blood draw. The investigation overall reported the following: Because donor CMV infection status was unknown, age-related changes in expanded clonotypes were potentially confounded. Estimates of total diversity from one million sequenced T cells were regarded as lower bounds and underestimates. There was a strong correlation between observed TCR beta diversity and the percentage of naive T cells measured by flow cytometry. Because profiling used bulk unsorted PBMCs, naive and antigen-experienced compartments could not be compared conclusively. Observed TCR beta diversity per million T cells fell roughly linearly with age, and a significant reduction was already apparent by age about 38. Compared with the aged group, the long-lived group had more naive CD4+ T cells, fewer expanded clones and increased TCR diversity, suggesting age selection.

Trimming at the junction amounts to 3 bases on V and 5 bases on J, and the germline ends lie 11 bases apart. From the cysteine through the phenylalanine, the CDR3 covers 14 amino acids. The only DNA kept is the CDR3, 42 bases in frame from the first base. The germline V gene (reference sequence) specifies DFQATT as CDR1 and SNEGSKA as CDR2. Rearrangement joined TRBV20-1 to TRBJ1-6; the D gene is perhaps TRBD1, from 6 matching bases. This clonotype was obtained from a woman aged 60 to 75 in good health. Sequenced input: blood. The CDR3 region has the sequence CSARQNRDNSPLHF. The DNA is as follows: TGCAGTGCTAGGCAGAACAGGGATAATTCACCCCTCCACTTT.